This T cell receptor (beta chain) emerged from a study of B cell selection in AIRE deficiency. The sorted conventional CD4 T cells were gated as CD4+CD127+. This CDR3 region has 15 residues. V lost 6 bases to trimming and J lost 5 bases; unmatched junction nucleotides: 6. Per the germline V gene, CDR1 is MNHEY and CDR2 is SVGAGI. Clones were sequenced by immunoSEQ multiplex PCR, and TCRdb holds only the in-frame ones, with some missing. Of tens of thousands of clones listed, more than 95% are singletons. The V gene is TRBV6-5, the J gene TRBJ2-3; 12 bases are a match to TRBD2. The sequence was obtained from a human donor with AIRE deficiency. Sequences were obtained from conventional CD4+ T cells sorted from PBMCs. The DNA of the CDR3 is TGTGCCAGCAGGAGACTAGCGGGAGCAGGAGATACGCAGTATTTT. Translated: CASRRLAGAGDTQYF.